The 11 T cell receptor beta chains given below trace back to one sample, sequenced in a study of cytomegalovirus exposure and HLA in healthy donors. PCR involved 60 Vbeta and 13 Jbeta primers. The protocol was immunoSEQ multiplex PCR, while the TCRdb copy is restricted to in-frame clones and leaves out a portion. This repertoire includes 100,000 to 150,000 clones. Sequenced material: PBMCs. The source of these receptors is a man aged 18 to 30 in good health and CMV-seronegative.

The chain couples TRBV5-1 to TRBJ2-7; TRBD1 agrees at 10 bases. The length of the CDR3 is 14 residues. CDR1 SGHRS and CDR2 YFSETQ come from the germline V gene. The V segment lost 0 bases and the J segment 8 bases; nucleotides outside the gene matches: 5. Here the CDR3 DNA reads TGCGCCAGCAGCTTGGAGACAGGGGGCAGTAAGCAGTACTTC. Residues: CASSLETGGSKQYF.

The genes are TRBV5-1 and TRBJ1-2; TRBD1 agrees at 7 bases. The CDR3 totals 15 residues. Germline trimming cut 3 bases from V and 0 bases from J; bases unmatched to any gene: 5. The germline CDR1 and CDR2 sequences are SGHRS and YFSETQ. Here the CDR3 reads CASSYTGEANYGYTF. The CDR3, as DNA: TGCGCCAGCAGCTACACAGGGGAAGCTAACTATGGCTACACCTTC.

V usage is TRBV4-1 and J usage is TRBJ2-1, with no clear D. The CDR3 is made up of 18 amino acids. Trimming removed 4 bases from V and 4 bases from J, with 23 bases in between. The germline gives CDR1 MGHRA, CDR2 YSYEKL. CDR3 sequence reads: CASSRPPDSFRWYNEQFF. The DNA of the CDR3 is TGCGCCAGCAGCCGCCCCCCAGATTCCTTTCGTTGGTACAATGAGCAGTTCTTC.

This rearrangement joins TRBV7-9 to TRBJ1-1; 7 nucleotides align to TRBD1. Germline V gene lookup returns CDR1 SEHNR and CDR2 FQNEAQ (reference sequence). The length of the CDR3 is 16 residues. V lost 2 bases and J lost 5; bases outside the gene matches: 11. The CDR3 is CASSLTLNSGGTEAFF. In nucleotides, the CDR3 is TGTGCCAGCAGCTTAACGCTGAACTCAGGGGGGACTGAAGCTTTCTTT.

The rearrangement uses TRBV9 and TRBJ2-5; D may be TRBD2 (6 bases). The V end was cut by 1 base, the J end by 1 base, with 11 bases between. The CDR3 totals 15 residues. CDR1 is SGDLS, CDR2 YYNGEE, per germline. CDR3 coding DNA: TGTGCCAGCAGCGTATCCGGGGGAGGCCAAGAGACCCAGTACTTC. This translates into CASSVSGGGQETQYF.

The chain employs TRBV28 and TRBJ1-2; D possibly corresponds to TRBD1 (6 bases). There are 16 residues in the CDR3. Per germline, CDR1 MDHEN and CDR2 SYDVKM. The V end was cut by 6 bases, the J end by 3 bases, with 20 bases between. CDR3 loop: CASSFITGWYDYGYTF. CDR3 nucleotide sequence: TGTGCCAGCAGCTTTATCACAGGGTGGTATGACTATGGCTACACCTTC.

The V gene is TRBV14, the J gene TRBJ2-4; maybe TRBD1 (5 bases). Germline values: CDR1 SGHDN, CDR2 FVKESK. V lost 0 bases and J lost 7, with 10 bases in between. This CDR3 is built from 14 residues. The CDR3 DNA reads as TGTGCCAGCAGCCAAGACGACAGATTGAACATTCAGTACTTC. It translates to CASSQDDRLNIQYF.

The chain links TRBV11-1 to TRBJ2-3; 11 nucleotides align to TRBD2. This CDR3 contains 16 residues. Germline trimming cut 2 bases from V and 3 bases from J; bases unmatched to any gene: 4. The germline gives CDR1 SGHAT, CDR2 FQDESV (reference sequence). The CDR3 protein is CASSLRIAGGTDTQYF. The CDR3 DNA sequence: TGTGCCAGCAGCTTACGAATAGCGGGAGGGACAGATACGCAGTATTTT.

The chain joins TRBV5-6 to TRBJ2-3, with TRBD2 matching over 8 bases. Per the germline V gene, CDR1 is SGHDT and CDR2 is YYEEEE. V gave up 2 bases and J gave up 1 base; unmatched junction bases: 6. This CDR3 region has 16 residues. CDR3 residues: CASSLKASGRTDTQYF. CDR3 DNA sequence: TGTGCCAGCAGCTTAAAGGCTAGCGGGCGCACAGATACGCAGTATTTT.

The chain carries TRBV5-1 and TRBJ2-1; no definite D call. CDR1 SGHRS and CDR2 YFSETQ come from the germline V gene. The V end was cut by 0 bases, the J end by 5 bases, with 6 bases between. This CDR3 has 13 residues. This CDR3 reads CASSLAGDNEQFF. CDR3 nucleotides: TGCGCCAGCAGCTTGGCCGGAGACAATGAGCAGTTCTTC.

V usage is TRBV6-6 and J usage is TRBJ2-7; D is possibly TRBD2 (6 bases). V dropped 7 bases and J dropped 5 bases, with 12 bases sitting between them. Germline-derived CDR1 and CDR2 are MNHNY and SVGAGI (reference sequence). The CDR3 is 12 amino acids. The CDR3 DNA is TGTGCCAGCACCGGGAGTGGTAACGAGCAGTACTTC. Translated: CASTGSGNEQYF.